Following are 19 T cell receptor beta chains from one sample sequenced in a study of vaccination and CD4 T cells after COVID-19. The sample's treatment: approximately nine-day PBMC culture with coronavirus spike peptide pools or control peptides (ViraFEST assay). Antigens for these TCRs are unknown. With the Oncomine TCR Beta short-read assay, DNA from cultured CD4+ T cells was sequenced. TCRdb fed the PCR reads into MiXCR, producing one record per CDR3 protein. The profile shows about 18,000 distinct CDR3 sequences, 78% of them singletons. The specimen was CD4+ T cells from blood, cultured in vitro, collected after SARS-CoV-2 vaccination. Receptors originate from a human donor who received a COVID-19 vaccine.

This clonotype was found a few times. The CDR3 DNA reads as TGTGCCAGCAGGGCAGAACTTAGCTCTGGAAACACCATATATTTT. Encoded protein: CASRAELSSGNTIYF. This chain links TRBV6-1 with TRBJ1-3; D not resolved. The germline V gene encodes CDR1 MNHNS and CDR2 SASEGT. This CDR3 comprises 15 residues. With 6 bases removed from V and 0 bases from J, the gap between germline ends came to 12 bases.

The V gene is TRBV7-2, the J gene TRBJ1-5; no clear D. Per the germline V gene, CDR1 is SGHTA and CDR2 is FQGNSA. Trimming shortened V by 1 base and J by 4 bases, and 11 bases separated the two germline ends. There are 15 residues in the CDR3. CDR3 in DNA: TGTGCCAGCAGCTTAGGGTGGGCCGCTAATCAGCCCCAGCATTTT. Its translation is CASSLGWAANQPQHF.

The chain links TRBV20-1 to TRBJ1-5; a weak D match, TRBD1 (5 bases). V shed 1 base and J shed 1 base, with 8 bases lying between them. The CDR3 sequence is 14 residues long. Germline V CDR1 and CDR2: DFQATT, SNEGSKA (reference sequence). CDR3 protein: CSARAGMSNQPQHF. CDR3 nucleotide sequence: TGCAGTGCTAGAGCAGGGATGAGCAATCAGCCCCAGCATTTT.

This clonotype has more than one count but fewer than ten. This CDR3 reads CASSPGTGRQPQHF. CDR3 DNA: TGTGCCAGCAGCCCTGGGACAGGCCGGCAGCCCCAGCATTTT. The chain has TRBV27 and TRBJ1-5, with TRBD1 matching over 8 bases. The CDR3 runs to 14 residues. Germline CDR1 is MNHEY and CDR2 is SMNVEV (reference sequence). Trimming cost V 6 bases and J 7 bases; bases outside gene matches: 8.

The chain joins TRBV6-1 to TRBJ1-6, with D maybe TRBD1 (6 bases). CDR3 size: 15 residues. V was clipped by 2 bases and J by 2 bases, with 7 bases between them. Germline loops: CDR1 MNHNS, CDR2 SASEGT. The CDR3 is CASSEWGPYNSPLHF. The CDR3 coding sequence is TGTGCCAGCAGTGAATGGGGGCCCTATAATTCACCCCTCCACTTT.

The chain joins TRBV12-5 to TRBJ1-1; possible D gene TRBD1, 5 bases. The CDR3 is made up of 15 amino acids. Trimming left V 5 bases short and J 2 bases short, with 15 bases between. In germline, CDR1 is LGHNT, CDR2 FRNRAP. The CDR3, as DNA: TGTGCTAGTGGTATAATAGCAACAGGTAACACTGAAGCTTTCTTT. It encodes CASGIIATGNTEAFF.

The V gene is TRBV11-2, the J gene TRBJ1-1; TRBD1 matches 7 bases. Germline CDR1 and CDR2: SGHAT and FQNNGV. V dropped 1 base and J dropped 3; count of bases not matched to a gene: 2. This CDR3 has 14 amino acids. CDR3 sequence (DNA): TGTGCCAGCAGCTTAGGTAGGGGGCACACTGAAGCTTTCTTT. It specifies CASSLGRGHTEAFF.

J is TRBJ2-3 and V is TRBV12-3 or TRBV12-4; maybe TRBD2 (6 bases). CDR3 length: 14 amino acids. Between the trimmed V and J ends, which lost 6 bases and 5 bases, there was a span of 15 bases. The CDR3 loop reads CASRGDSNRDTQYF. The CDR3 DNA reads TGTGCCAGCAGGGGGGACTCCAACCGAGATACGCAGTATTTT.

The V gene is TRBV25-1, the J gene TRBJ1-5; D remains ambiguous. Trimming shortened V by 6 bases and J by 0 bases, and 15 bases separated the two germline ends. Germline V gives CDR1 MGHDK, CDR2 SYGVNS. This CDR3 is 16 amino acids long. CDR3 DNA: TGTGCCAGCAGGGCTCATGGGTTTCTTAGCAATCAGCCCCAGCATTTT. Its translation: CASRAHGFLSNQPQHF.

This clonotype was recorded a few times. The CDR3 spells CASSLSSGGKYF. The CDR3 nucleotides are TGTGCCAGCAGCTTATCAAGCGGGGGGAAGTACTTC. This chain uses TRBV7-8 with TRBJ2-5; 9 bases are shared with TRBD2. The germline V gene has CDR1 SGHVS and CDR2 FQNEAQ. V lost 2 bases to trimming and J lost 12 bases; unmatched junction nucleotides: 4. The length of the CDR3 is 12 residues. Filled out from reference TRBV7-8 and TRBJ2-5, the complete variable domain reads GAGVSQSPRYKVAKRGQDVALRCDPISGHVSLFWYQQALGQGPEFLTYFQNEAQLDKSGLPSDRFFAERPEGSVSTLKIQRTQQEDSAVYLCASSLSSGGKYFGPGTRLLVL.

CDR3 coding DNA: TGTGCCAGCAGCTTAACAGGGCACAATCAGCCCCAGCATTTT. Protein sequence: CASSLTGHNQPQHF. The gene calls are TRBV7-9 and TRBJ1-5, with D perhaps TRBD1 (6 bases). This CDR3 spans 14 amino acids. CDR1 and CDR2 (germline): SEHNR, FQNEAQ (reference sequence). Trimming cost V 2 bases and J 3 bases, with 8 bases left between them.

The chain combines TRBV25-1 with TRBJ1-6, with D unresolved. Per the germline V gene, CDR1 is MGHDK and CDR2 is SYGVNS. The CDR3 has 15 residues. Trimming took off 4 bases at V and 1 base at J, with 8 bases between the two ends. This chain's CDR3 is CASSAKGSYNSPLHF. The DNA of the CDR3 is TGTGCCAGCAGTGCTAAAGGGTCCTATAATTCACCCCTCCACTTT.

The table lists this clonotype with a few counts. The V call is TRBV7-8, the J call TRBJ2-3; TRBD2 matches 7 bases. Trimming took 6 bases from V and 1 from J; bases not matched to a gene: 7. The CDR3 is 15 residues long. Per germline, CDR1 SGHVS and CDR2 FQNEAQ. In DNA form, the CDR3 reads TGTGCCAGCAGGGCAGGACGGGGGGGCACAGATACGCAGTATTTT. As protein: CASRAGRGGTDTQYF.

The chain is built from TRBV27 and TRBJ1-1, with 11 bases lining up with TRBD1. The CDR3 loop spans 15 amino acids. The V and J ends lost 4 bases and 4 bases, in that order; junction bases with no gene match: 5. Germline V lookup: CDR1 MNHEY, CDR2 SMNVEV (reference sequence). CDR3 sequence (DNA): TGTGCCAGCAGTTCCAGGACAGGGGGCACCACTGAAGCTTTCTTT. This encodes CASSSRTGGTTEAFF.

This clonotype was picked up a small number of times. This sequence joins TRBV27 and TRBJ1-2; perhaps TRBD1 as D (6 bases). There are 14 residues in the CDR3. Trimming removed 5 bases at V and 7 bases at J, with 17 bases between. Germline V lookup: CDR1 MNHEY, CDR2 SMNVEV (reference sequence). This CDR3 is CASSKGTLGSGYTF. The CDR3 coding sequence is TGTGCCAGCAGTAAGGGGACATTGGGGAGTGGCTACACCTTC.

The chain is built from TRBV7-7 and TRBJ2-2; 7 positions match TRBD1. CDR3 length: 18 residues. Looked up from germline, CDR1 is SSHAT and CDR2 is FNYEAQ (reference sequence). With 2 bases clipped from V and 6 bases from J, the junction kept 15 bases outside the gene matches. The CDR3 spells CASSLNPGAGGRPGELFF. Written as DNA, the CDR3 is TGTGCCAGCAGCTTAAACCCCGGGGCAGGGGGTCGACCCGGGGAGCTGTTTTTT. Filled out from reference TRBV7-7 and TRBJ2-2, the complete variable domain reads GAGVSQSPRYKVTKRGQDVTLRCDPISSHATLYWYQQALGQGPEFLTYFNYEAQPDKSGLPSDRFSAERPEGSISTLTIQRTEQRDSAMYRCASSLNPGAGGRPGELFFGEGSRLTVL.

The sample holds a few counts of this clonotype. The chain employs TRBV30 and TRBJ1-5; D is unclear. The V and J ends lost 1 base and 3 bases respectively, with 7 bases between them. CDR3 length equals 13 residues. The germline CDR1 and CDR2 sequences are GTSNPN and SVGIG (reference sequence). The CDR3 protein is CAWSEQYNQPQHF. For the CDR3, the DNA is TGTGCCTGGAGTGAACAGTACAATCAGCCCCAGCATTTT.

The genes are TRBV6-1 and TRBJ1-1; D gene ambiguous. This CDR3 is 15 amino acids long. Trimming removed 9 bases from V and 2 bases from J, with 19 bases in between. Germline V gives CDR1 MNHNS, CDR2 SASEGT. The CDR3 nucleotides are TGTGCCAGTATAGACCGAGGAACAGACAACACTGAAGCTTTCTTT. This codes for CASIDRGTDNTEAFF.

This clonotype was seen only a few times. This chain joins TRBV5-1 and TRBJ1-3; D call uncertain. The CDR3 loop spans 16 amino acids. The V end was cut by 1 base, the J end by 3 bases, with 14 bases between. The V gene's germline CDR1 is SGHRS and CDR2 YFSETQ. CDR3 loop: CASSLTVPAGGNTIYF. The CDR3 DNA is TGCGCCAGCAGCTTGACAGTCCCTGCGGGTGGAAACACCATATATTTT. Together with reference TRBV5-1 and TRBJ1-3, the CDR3 gives the full variable domain: KAGVTQTPRYLIKTRGQQVTLSCSPISGHRSVSWYQQTPGQGLQFLFEYFSETQRNKGNFPGRFSGRQFSNSRSEMNVSTLELGDSALYLCASSLTVPAGGNTIYFGEGSWLTVV.